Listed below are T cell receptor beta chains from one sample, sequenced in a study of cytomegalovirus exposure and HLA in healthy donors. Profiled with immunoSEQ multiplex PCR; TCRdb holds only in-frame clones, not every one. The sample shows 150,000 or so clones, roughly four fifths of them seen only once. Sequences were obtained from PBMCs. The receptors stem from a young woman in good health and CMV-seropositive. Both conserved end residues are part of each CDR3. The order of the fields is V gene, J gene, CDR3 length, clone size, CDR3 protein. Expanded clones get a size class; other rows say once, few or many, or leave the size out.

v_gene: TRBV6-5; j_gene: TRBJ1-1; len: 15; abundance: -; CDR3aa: CASSSQQGPNTEAFF
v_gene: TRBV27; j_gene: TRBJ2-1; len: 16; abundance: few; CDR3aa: CASSLFPSGGYNEQFF
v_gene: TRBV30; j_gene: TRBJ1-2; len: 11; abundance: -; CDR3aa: CAWSTAYGYTF
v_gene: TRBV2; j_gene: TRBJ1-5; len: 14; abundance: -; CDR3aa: CASSDRAVNQPQHF
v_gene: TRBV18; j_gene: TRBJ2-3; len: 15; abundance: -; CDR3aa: CASSPVAGITDTQYF
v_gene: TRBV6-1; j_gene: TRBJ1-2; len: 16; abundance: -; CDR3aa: CASSEMDLLQNYGYTF
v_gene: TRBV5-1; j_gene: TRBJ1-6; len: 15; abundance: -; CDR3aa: CASSRTGGPNSPLHF
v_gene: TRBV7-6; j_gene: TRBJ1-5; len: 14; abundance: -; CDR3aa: CASRAGTGNQPQHF
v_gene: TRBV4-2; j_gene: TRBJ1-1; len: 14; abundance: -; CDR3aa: CASSQENRNTEAFF
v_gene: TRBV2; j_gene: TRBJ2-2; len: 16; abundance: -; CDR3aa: CASRDQGWTSTGELFF
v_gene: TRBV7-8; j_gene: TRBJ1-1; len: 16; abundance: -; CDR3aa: CASSSRTGISSTEAFF
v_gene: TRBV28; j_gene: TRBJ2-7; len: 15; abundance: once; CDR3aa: CASSLYISWPYEQYF
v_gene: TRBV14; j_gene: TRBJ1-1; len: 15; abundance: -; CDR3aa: CASSRPTGGGSEAFF
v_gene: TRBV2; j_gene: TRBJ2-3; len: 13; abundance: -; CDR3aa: CASNQQGTDTQYF
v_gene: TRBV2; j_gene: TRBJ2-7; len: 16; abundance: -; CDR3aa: CASSDLKAGGNYEQYF
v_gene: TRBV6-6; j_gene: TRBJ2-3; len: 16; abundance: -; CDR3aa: CASSYLRGSVLDTQYF